Included here is one T cell receptor (beta chain) sequence, with context. Its antigen is unknown. The entry originates in a study of vaccination effects on CD4 cells after COVID-19. Study-level findings and limits: There was only 1 of 255 vaccine-induced clones in healthy vaccinees that cross-reacted with common cold coronaviruses.

Assay used: immunoSEQ multiplex PCR; TCRdb lists only in-frame clones, some missing. The sample lists about 66,000 clones; about 80% were seen once. This CDR3 has 13 residues. Per germline, CDR1 SGHTA and CDR2 FQGTGA. V lost 5 bases and J lost 1, with 8 bases in between. Viral peptide pool expansion of antigen-specific CD4+ T cells preceded sequencing in the ViraFEST assay. After less than 11 days in culture, the CD4+ T cells were isolated. The vaccine given was either BNT162b2 or mRNA-1273, in two doses. Nucleocapsid antibody tests were negative, and the vaccine recipients had no prior SARS-CoV-2 infection. Cultivation was performed at 1.5 million to 2 million PBMC per well with roughly 10 IU/ml IL-2 and approximately 10 ug/ml peptides added.

The V and J genes are TRBV7-3 and TRBJ2-5; D uncertain. This material consisted of CD4+ T cells from PBMCs cultured with HCoV-OC43 spike peptides, taken after COVID-19 vaccination. Specified subset: HCoV-OC43 spike overlapping peptide pool stimulation. This sequence originates from a human donor who received a COVID-19 vaccine. CDR3 in DNA: TGTGCCAGCAGCCGGAGTTTCCAAGAGACCCAGTACTTC. Protein: CASSRSFQETQYF.